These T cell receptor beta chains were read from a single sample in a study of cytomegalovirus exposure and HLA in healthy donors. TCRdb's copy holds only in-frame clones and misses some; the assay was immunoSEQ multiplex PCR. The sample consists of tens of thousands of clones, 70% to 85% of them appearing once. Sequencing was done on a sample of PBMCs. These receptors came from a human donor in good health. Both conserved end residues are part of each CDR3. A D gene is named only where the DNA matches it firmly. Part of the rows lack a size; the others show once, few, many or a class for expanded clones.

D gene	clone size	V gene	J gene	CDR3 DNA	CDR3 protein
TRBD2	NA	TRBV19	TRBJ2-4	TGTGCCAGTAGAAGCCTAGCGGGGGGGAAAAACATTCAGTACTTC	CASRSLAGGKNIQYF
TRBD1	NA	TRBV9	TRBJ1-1	TGTGCCAGCAGCGACGGGGGGGGCAGGGGGAGGGCTGAAGCTTTCTTT	CASSDGGGRGRAEAFF
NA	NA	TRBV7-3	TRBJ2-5	TGTGCCAGCAGTAGGTCAGGGGTGGTCCAAGAGACCCAGTACTTC	CASSRSGVVQETQYF
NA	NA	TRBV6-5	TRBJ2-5	TGTGCCAGCAGTTACGCGGGGGCCGTGGAGACCCAGTACTTC	CASSYAGAVETQYF
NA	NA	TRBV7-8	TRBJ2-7	TGTGCCAGCAGCTTAGCACAGGCCGGCTCCTACGAGCAGTACTTC	CASSLAQAGSYEQYF
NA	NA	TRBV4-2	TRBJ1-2	TGTGCCAGCAGCCAAGACGGGGGAGGCGGCTACACCTTC	CASSQDGGGGYTF
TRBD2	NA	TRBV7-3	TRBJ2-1	TGTGCCAGCAGCCGATCTAGCGGGGCTTACAATGAGCAGTTCTTC	CASSRSSGAYNEQFF
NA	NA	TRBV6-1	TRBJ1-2	TGTGCCAGCACCCCACTGACGGGAAACTATGGCTACACCTTC	CASTPLTGNYGYTF
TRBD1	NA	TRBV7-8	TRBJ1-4	TGTGCCAGCAGCGGCCGACAGGGGCGGCGGGAAAAACTGTTTTTT	CASSGRQGRREKLFF
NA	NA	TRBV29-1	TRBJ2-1	TGCAGCGCCACATACAATGAGCAGTTCTTC	CSATYNEQFF
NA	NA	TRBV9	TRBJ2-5	TGTGCCAGCAGCGTAGCCGAGCGGGCGACCCAAGAGACCCAGTACTTC	CASSVAERATQETQYF
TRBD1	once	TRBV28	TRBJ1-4	TGTGCCAGCAGTCCGGAACATTTGGACAGGGAAGCTCCCTTGTTCCTTGGTGAAAAACTGTTTTTT	CASSPEHLDREAPLFLGEKLFF
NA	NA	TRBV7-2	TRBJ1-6	TGTGCCAGCACCTTTCTGCAGGGATCACCCCTCCACTTT	CASTFLQGSPLHF
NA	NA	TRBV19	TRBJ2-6	TGTGCCAGTACCCCGACAGTAACTGGGGCCAACGTCCTGACTTTC	CASTPTVTGANVLTF
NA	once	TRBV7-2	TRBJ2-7	TGTGCCAGCAGCGCCAGGGGAGTCTACGAGCAGTACTTC	CASSARGVYEQYF
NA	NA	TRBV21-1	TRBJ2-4	TGTGCCAGCAGCAAAGTGTTGACAGGGAGTCGATCGGTGGCCAAAAACATTCAGTACTTC	CASSKVLTGSRSVAKNIQYF
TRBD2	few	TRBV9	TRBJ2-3	TGTGCCAGCAGCCCCCGCGGGACTAGCAATACGCAGTATTTT	CASSPRGTSNTQYF
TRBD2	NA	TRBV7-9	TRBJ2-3	TGTGCCAGCAGCTCAGGTTCGTCCGGGGGGTCAGATACGCAGTATTTT	CASSSGSSGGSDTQYF
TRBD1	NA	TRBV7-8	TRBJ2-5	TGTGCCAGCAGCTTAGGGACTTCGGCAGGGGGCTCGGGGGAGACCCAGTACTTC	CASSLGTSAGGSGETQYF
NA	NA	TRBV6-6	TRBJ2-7	TGTGCCAGCAGTTTTGGAGGGGAGTACGAGCAGTACTTC	CASSFGGEYEQYF
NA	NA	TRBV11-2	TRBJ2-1	TGTGCCAGCAGCCATTGGGTACCCGACAGTGAGCAGTTCTTC	CASSHWVPDSEQFF
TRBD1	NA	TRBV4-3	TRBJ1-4	TGCGCCAGCAGCCAAGACGGGGACAGGGTATACGAAAAACTGTTTTTT	CASSQDGDRVYEKLFF
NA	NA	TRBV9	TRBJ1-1	TGTGCCAGCAGCGTAGACTGGGGGCGCGTCACTGAAGCTTTCTTT	CASSVDWGRVTEAFF
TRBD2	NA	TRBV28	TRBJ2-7	TGTGCCAGCAGCTACCAGACAGGGTATGCTAGCGGGGGGACGTCCTACGAGCAGTACTTC	CASSYQTGYASGGTSYEQYF
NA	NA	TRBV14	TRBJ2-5	TGTGCCAGCAGCCCTCGAACATGGGAGTCCCTGGATGAGACCCAGTACTTC	CASSPRTWESLDETQYF
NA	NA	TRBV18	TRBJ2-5	TGTGCCAGCTCACGAGGTCTGGAAGAGACCCAGTACTTC	CASSRGLEETQYF
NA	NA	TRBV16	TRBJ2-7	TGTGCCAGCAGCGCGTACCCTACAGGGTTAACCTACGAGCAGTACTTC	CASSAYPTGLTYEQYF
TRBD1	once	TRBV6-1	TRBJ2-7	TGTGCCAGCATCGAGGGACAGGGTTATGCCTACGAGCAGTACTTC	CASIEGQGYAYEQYF
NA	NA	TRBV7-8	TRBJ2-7	TGTGCCAGCAGCCCCAACTCCTACGAGCAGTACTTC	CASSPNSYEQYF
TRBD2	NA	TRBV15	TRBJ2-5	TGTGCCACCAACCGAGCGGGGAAGAACCAAGAGACCCAGTACTTC	CATNRAGKNQETQYF
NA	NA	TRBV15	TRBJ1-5	TGTGCCACCAGCAGTTCTAATTATCAGCCCCAGCATTTT	CATSSSNYQPQHF
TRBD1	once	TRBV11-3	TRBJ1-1	TGTGCCAGCAGCTTCTCGGGACAGGTGAACACTGAAGCTTTCTTT	CASSFSGQVNTEAFF
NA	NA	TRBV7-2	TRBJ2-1	TGTGCCAGCAAGGGGGGGCTGAATGAGCAGTTCTTC	CASKGGLNEQFF
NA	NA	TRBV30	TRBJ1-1	TGTGCCTGGTGGTCGGGGGGGACTGAAGCTTTCTTT	CAWWSGGTEAFF
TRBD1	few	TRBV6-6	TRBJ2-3	TGTGCCAGCAGTCCACCGGGACAGCTGACAGATACGCAGTATTTT	CASSPPGQLTDTQYF
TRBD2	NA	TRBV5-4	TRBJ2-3	TGTGCCAGCAGCTTGGATGGTCGGGAGGACACAGATACGCAGTATTTT	CASSLDGREDTDTQYF
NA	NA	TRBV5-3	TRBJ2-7	TGTGCCAGAAACCTCCGGGCCCCACCAGGGCTCGAGCAGTACTTC	CARNLRAPPGLEQYF